What follows are 9 T cell receptor beta chains derived from one specimen sequenced in a study of technical replicates of blood from several donors. Profiling relied on immunoSEQ multiplex PCR, and the TCRdb table lists in-frame clones only, not all of them. The sample shows about 16,000 clones, approximately 87% of them seen only once. Sequencing used PBMCs. Source of these receptors: a human donor in good health.

This chain joins TRBV5-5 and TRBJ2-7; possible D gene TRBD1, 6 bases. CDR1 is SGHKS, CDR2 YYEKEE, per germline (reference sequence). This CDR3 has 14 amino acids. V was shortened by 1 base and J by 3 bases, with 11 bases between the two germline ends. CDR3 nucleotides: TGTGCCAGCAGCTTGACAGGGCCGGTCTACGAGCAGTACTTC. Amino acids: CASSLTGPVYEQYF. The variable domain in full, with the rest retrieved from reference TRBV5-5 and TRBJ2-7, is DAGVTQSPTHLIKTRGQQVTLRCSPISGHKSVSWYQQVLGQGPQFIFQYYEKEERGRGNFPDRFSARQFPNYSSELNVNALLLGDSALYLCASSLTGPVYEQYFGPGTRLTVT.

The V call is TRBV10-3, the J call TRBJ1-5, with a weak D call TRBD1 (6 bases). This CDR3 spans 14 amino acids. V lost 10 bases and J lost 0, with 13 bases in between. Germline CDR1 ENHRY, CDR2 SYGVKD. In nucleotides, the CDR3 is TGTGCCACGGGCGGACAGACTAGCAATCAGCCCCAGCATTTT. Amino acids: CATGGQTSNQPQHF.

The chain couples TRBV5-4 to TRBJ1-3; tentatively, D is TRBD1 (6 bases). V gave up 0 bases and J gave up 1 base, with 11 bases separating them. The CDR3 is 16 amino acids. Germline assignment: CDR1 SGHNT and CDR2 YYREEE (reference sequence). In DNA, the CDR3 is TGTGCCAGCAGCTTGGGACTAACAGGGTCTGGAAACACCATATATTTT. It translates to CASSLGLTGSGNTIYF.

This clone was seen a single time. This chain uses TRBV7-9 with TRBJ2-1; possibly TRBD1 for D (5 bases). This CDR3 has 12 amino acids. The V gene lost 7 bases and the J gene lost 8 bases, with 12 bases spanning the gap. Germline assignment: CDR1 SEHNR and CDR2 FQNEAQ (reference sequence). As DNA, the CDR3 is TGTGCCAGCACCACAATGGGGCATGAGCAGTTCTTC. Encoded protein: CASTTMGHEQFF.

This clone was seen only a few times. The rearrangement links TRBV19 to TRBJ2-1, with D tentatively TRBD2 (5 bases). Trimming shortened V by 6 bases and J by 6 bases, and 15 bases separated the two germline ends. The germline gives CDR1 LNHDA, CDR2 SQIVND (reference sequence). This CDR3 region has 14 residues. CDR3 DNA sequence: TGTGCCAGTAGGATCCCGGGGAGTTTCAATGAGCAGTTCTTC. Amino acids: CASRIPGSFNEQFF.

The chain recombines TRBV7-9 with TRBJ2-3; 9 positions agree with TRBD1. V dropped 4 bases and J dropped 6; count of bases not matched to a gene: 8. This CDR3 is 15 amino acids long. CDR1 is SEHNR and CDR2 is FQNEAQ in the germline V gene (reference sequence). The chain's CDR3 is CASSSRTGVGDTQYF. CDR3 nucleotides: TGTGCCAGCAGCTCCCGGACAGGGGTCGGGGATACGCAGTATTTT. The variable domain in full, with the rest retrieved from reference TRBV7-9 and TRBJ2-3, is DTGVSQNPRHKITKRGQNVTFRCDPISEHNRLYWYRQTLGQGPEFLTYFQNEAQLEKSRLLSDRFSAERPKGSFSTLEIQRTEQGDSAMYLCASSSRTGVGDTQYFGPGTRLTVL.

About this clone: Germline is not matched at one junction end, which may reflect a read error. This chain uses TRBV16 with TRBJ1-1, with D possibly being TRBD1 (6 bases). In germline, CDR1 is KGHSY, CDR2 FQNENV. The CDR3 consists of 15 residues. The CDR3 nucleotides read TGTGCCAGCAGCCAATCGTCAGGGGCTAACATTGAAGCTTTCTTT. Translated: CASSQSSGANIEAFF.

This chain uses TRBV7-2 with TRBJ2-7; TRBD2 matches at 7 bases. Germline lookup yields CDR1 SGHTA and CDR2 FQGNSA. The CDR3 sequence is 14 residues long. Losses at the gene ends were 1 base for V and 2 bases for J; bases not matched to a gene: 2. The CDR3 loop reads CASSLGAGAYEQYF. CDR3 DNA: TGTGCCAGCAGCTTAGGTGCGGGAGCCTACGAGCAGTACTTC.

This chain connects TRBV6-5 to TRBJ2-2; no reliable D call. V was cut by 2 bases and J by 2 bases, with 6 bases left in between. The CDR3 length is 14 residues. Germline lookup yields CDR1 MNHEY and CDR2 SVGAGI. Here the CDR3 DNA reads TGTGCCAGCAGTTACGGGCTTAACACCGGGGAGCTGTTTTTT. It yields the protein CASSYGLNTGELFF.